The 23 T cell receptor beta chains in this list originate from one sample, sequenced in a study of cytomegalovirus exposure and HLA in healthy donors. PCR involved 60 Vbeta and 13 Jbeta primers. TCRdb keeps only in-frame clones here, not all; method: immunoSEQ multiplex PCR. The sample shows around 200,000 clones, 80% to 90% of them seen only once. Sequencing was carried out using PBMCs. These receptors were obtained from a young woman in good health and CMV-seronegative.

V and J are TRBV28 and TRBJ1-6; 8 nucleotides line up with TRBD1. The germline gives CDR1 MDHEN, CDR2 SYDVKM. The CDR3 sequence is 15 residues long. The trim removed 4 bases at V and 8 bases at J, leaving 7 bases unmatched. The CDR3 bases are TGTGCCAGCAGTTCCGCGGGACAGGAGGATTCACCCCTCCACTTT. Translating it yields CASSSAGQEDSPLHF.

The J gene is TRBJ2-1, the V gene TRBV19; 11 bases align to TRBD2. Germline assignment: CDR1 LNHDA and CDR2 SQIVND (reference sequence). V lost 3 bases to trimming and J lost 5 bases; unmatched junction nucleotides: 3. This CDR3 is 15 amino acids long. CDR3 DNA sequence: TGTGCCAGTAGTATTTCTAGCGGGAGGCACAATGAGCAGTTCTTC. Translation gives CASSISSGRHNEQFF. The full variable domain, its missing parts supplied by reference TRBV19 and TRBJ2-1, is DGGITQSPKYLFRKEGQNVTLSCEQNLNHDAMYWYRQDPGQGLRLIYYSQIVNDFQKGDIAEGYSVSREKKESFPLTVTSAQKNPTAFYLCASSISSGRHNEQFFGPGTRLTVL.

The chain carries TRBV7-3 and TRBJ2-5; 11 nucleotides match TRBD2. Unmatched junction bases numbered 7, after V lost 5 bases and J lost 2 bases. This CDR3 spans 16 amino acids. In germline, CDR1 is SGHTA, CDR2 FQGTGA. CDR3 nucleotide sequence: TGTGCCAGCAGCCCTAGCGGGGGGCCGCTTCAAGAGACCCAGTACTTC. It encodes CASSPSGGPLQETQYF.

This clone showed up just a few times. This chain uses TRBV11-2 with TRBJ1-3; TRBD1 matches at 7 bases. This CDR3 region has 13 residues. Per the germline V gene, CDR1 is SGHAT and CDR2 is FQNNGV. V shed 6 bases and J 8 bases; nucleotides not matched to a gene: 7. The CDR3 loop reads CASRSDRADTIYF. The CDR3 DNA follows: TGTGCCAGCAGATCCGACAGGGCGGACACCATATATTTT.

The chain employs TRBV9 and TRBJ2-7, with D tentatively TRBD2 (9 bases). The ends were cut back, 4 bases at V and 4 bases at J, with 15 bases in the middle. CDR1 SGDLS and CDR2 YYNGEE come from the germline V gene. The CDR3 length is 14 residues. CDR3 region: CASSQGAGGYEQYF. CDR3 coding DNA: TGTGCCAGCAGCCAGGGGGCGGGAGGGTACGAGCAGTACTTC.

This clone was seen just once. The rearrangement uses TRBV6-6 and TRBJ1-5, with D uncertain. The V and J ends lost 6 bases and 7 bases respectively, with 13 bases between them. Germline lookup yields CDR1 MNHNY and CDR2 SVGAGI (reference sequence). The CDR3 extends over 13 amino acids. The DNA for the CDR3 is TGTGCCAGCAGACAGATGTCAGCACAGCCCCAGCATTTT. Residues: CASRQMSAQPQHF.

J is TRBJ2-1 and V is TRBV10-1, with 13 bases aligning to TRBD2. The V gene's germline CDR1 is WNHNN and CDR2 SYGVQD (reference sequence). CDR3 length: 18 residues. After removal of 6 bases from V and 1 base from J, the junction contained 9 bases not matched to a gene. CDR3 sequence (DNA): TGCGCCAGCAGGGTGACTAGCGGGGGGAATAATTCCTACAATGAGCAGTTCTTC. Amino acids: CASRVTSGGNNSYNEQFF.

The CDR3 here is CASSHDGQGAGGYTF. CDR3 sequence (DNA): TGTGCCAGCAGCCACGACGGACAGGGGGCAGGTGGCTACACCTTC. J is TRBJ1-2 and V is TRBV7-9, with 11 bases that match TRBD1. Per the germline V gene, CDR1 is SEHNR and CDR2 is FQNEAQ (reference sequence). The J segment lost 7 bases and the V segment lost 5 bases, leaving 9 bases of the junction unmatched. The length of the CDR3 is 15 residues. Full variable domain (missing parts from reference TRBV7-9 and TRBJ1-2): DTGVSQNPRHKITKRGQNVTFRCDPISEHNRLYWYRQTLGQGPEFLTYFQNEAQLEKSRLLSDRFSAERPKGSFSTLEIQRTEQGDSAMYLCASSHDGQGAGGYTFGSGTRLTVV.

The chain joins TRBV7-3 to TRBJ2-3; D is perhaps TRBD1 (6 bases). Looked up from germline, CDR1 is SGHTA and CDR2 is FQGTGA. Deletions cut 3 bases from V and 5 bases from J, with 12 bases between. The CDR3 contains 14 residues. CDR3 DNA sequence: TGTGCCAGCAGCTTTACGTCGGACAGAGATACGCAGTATTTT. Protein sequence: CASSFTSDRDTQYF.

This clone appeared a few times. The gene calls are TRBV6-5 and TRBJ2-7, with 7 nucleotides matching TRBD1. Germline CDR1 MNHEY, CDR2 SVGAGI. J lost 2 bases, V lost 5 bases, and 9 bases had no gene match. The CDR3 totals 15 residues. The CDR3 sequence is CASSQYGQATYEQYF. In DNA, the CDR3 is TGTGCCAGCAGTCAATATGGACAGGCGACCTACGAGCAGTACTTC.

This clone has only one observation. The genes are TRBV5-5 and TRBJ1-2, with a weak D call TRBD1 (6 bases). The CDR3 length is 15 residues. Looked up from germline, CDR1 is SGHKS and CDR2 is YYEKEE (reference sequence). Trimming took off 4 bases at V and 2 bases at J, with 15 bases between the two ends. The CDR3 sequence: CASSPGSGQNYGYTF. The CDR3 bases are TGTGCCAGCAGCCCGGGGAGTGGACAGAACTATGGCTACACCTTC.

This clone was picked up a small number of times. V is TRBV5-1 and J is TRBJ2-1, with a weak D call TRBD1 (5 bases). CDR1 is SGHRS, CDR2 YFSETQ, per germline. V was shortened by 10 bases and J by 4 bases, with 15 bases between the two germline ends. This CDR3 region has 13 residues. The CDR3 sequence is CASRVGEYNEQFF. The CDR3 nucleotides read TGCGCCTCCAGGGTTGGGGAATACAATGAGCAGTTCTTC.

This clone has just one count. The CDR3 nucleotides read TGCGCCAGCAGCGGCAGGGAAACCGGGGAGCTGTTTTTT. This encodes CASSGRETGELFF. The chain couples TRBV5-1 to TRBJ2-2, with D possibly matching TRBD1 (5 bases). CDR1 is SGHRS and CDR2 is YFSETQ in the germline V gene. The V end lost 4 bases, the J end lost 5 bases, and 9 bases lay between the germline ends. The CDR3 totals 13 residues. The whole variable domain, filled in from reference TRBV5-1 and TRBJ2-2, reads KAGVTQTPRYLIKTRGQQVTLSCSPISGHRSVSWYQQTPGQGLQFLFEYFSETQRNKGNFPGRFSGRQFSNSRSEMNVSTLELGDSALYLCASSGRETGELFFGEGSRLTVL.

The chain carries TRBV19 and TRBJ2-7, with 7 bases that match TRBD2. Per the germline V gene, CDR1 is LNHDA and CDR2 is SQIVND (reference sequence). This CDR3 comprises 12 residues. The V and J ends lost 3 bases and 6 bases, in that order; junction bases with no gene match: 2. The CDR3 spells CASSMGGTEQYF. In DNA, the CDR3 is TGTGCCAGTAGTATGGGAGGGACCGAGCAGTACTTC.

This chain's CDR3 is CASSGDSPAYEQYF. CDR3 nucleotide sequence: TGTGCCAGCAGTGGGGACTCCCCAGCCTACGAGCAGTACTTC. The gene calls are TRBV2 and TRBJ2-7, with D possibly matching TRBD2 (6 bases). Germline CDR1 reads SNHLY; CDR2 reads FYNNEI. The CDR3 runs to 14 residues. V lost 4 bases and J 2 bases, leaving 12 bases between the germline ends.

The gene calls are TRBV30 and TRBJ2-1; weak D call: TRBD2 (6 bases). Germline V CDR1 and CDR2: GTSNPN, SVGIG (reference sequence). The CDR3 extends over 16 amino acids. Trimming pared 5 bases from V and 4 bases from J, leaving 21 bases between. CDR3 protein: CAWSVGVAAQYNEQFF. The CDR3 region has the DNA TGTGCCTGGTCCGTAGGGGTAGCGGCCCAATACAATGAGCAGTTCTTC.

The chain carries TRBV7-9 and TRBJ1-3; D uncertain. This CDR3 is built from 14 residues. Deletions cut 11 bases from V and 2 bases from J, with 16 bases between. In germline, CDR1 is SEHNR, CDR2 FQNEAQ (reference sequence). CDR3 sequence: CAASSFSAGNTIYF. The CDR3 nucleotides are TGTGCCGCCTCTTCCTTTTCGGCTGGAAACACCATATATTTT.

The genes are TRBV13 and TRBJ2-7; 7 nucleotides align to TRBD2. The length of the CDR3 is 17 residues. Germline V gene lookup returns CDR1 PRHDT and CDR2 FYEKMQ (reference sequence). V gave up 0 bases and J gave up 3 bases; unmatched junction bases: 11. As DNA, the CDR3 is TGTGCCAGCAGCTTAGGCCTTGGGGCCCCGGGGGGCTACGAGCAGTACTTC. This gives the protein CASSLGLGAPGGYEQYF.

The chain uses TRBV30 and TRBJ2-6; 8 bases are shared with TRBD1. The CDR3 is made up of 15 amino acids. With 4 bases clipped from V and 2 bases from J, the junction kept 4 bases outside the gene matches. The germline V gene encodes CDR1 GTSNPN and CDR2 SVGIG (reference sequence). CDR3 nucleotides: TGTGCCTGGAACAGGGGGGTCCCTGGGGCCAACGTCCTGACTTTC. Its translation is CAWNRGVPGANVLTF.

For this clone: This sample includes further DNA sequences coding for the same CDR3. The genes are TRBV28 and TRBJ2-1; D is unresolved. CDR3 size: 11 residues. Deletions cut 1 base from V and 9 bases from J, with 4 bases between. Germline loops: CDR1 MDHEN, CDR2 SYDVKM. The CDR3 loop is CASSLSREQFF. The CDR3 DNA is TGTGCCAGCAGTTTATCCCGTGAGCAGTTCTTC.

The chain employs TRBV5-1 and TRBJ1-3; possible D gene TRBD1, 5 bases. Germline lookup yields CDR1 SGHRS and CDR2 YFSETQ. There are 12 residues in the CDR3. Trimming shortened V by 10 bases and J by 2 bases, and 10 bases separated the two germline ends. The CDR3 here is CARGGAGNTIYF. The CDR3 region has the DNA TGCGCCCGCGGGGGTGCTGGAAACACCATATATTTT. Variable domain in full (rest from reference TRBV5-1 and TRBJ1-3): KAGVTQTPRYLIKTRGQQVTLSCSPISGHRSVSWYQQTPGQGLQFLFEYFSETQRNKGNFPGRFSGRQFSNSRSEMNVSTLELGDSALYLCARGGAGNTIYFGEGSWLTVV.

CDR3 nucleotide sequence: TGTGCCAGCAGGTTAGCGGGATCGAACACCGGGGAGCTGTTTTTT. It encodes CASRLAGSNTGELFF. V is TRBV2 and J is TRBJ2-2, with 8 bases lining up with TRBD2. In germline, CDR1 is SNHLY, CDR2 FYNNEI. The ends lost 6 bases at V and 0 bases at J; junction bases unmatched: 3. The CDR3 runs 15 residues.

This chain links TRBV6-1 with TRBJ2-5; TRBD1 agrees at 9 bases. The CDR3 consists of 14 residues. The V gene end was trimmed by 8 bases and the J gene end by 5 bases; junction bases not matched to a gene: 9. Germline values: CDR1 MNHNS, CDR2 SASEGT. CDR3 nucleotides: TGTGCCAGCCCCCGGGACAGGGTTGTGGAGACCCAGTACTTC. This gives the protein CASPRDRVVETQYF.